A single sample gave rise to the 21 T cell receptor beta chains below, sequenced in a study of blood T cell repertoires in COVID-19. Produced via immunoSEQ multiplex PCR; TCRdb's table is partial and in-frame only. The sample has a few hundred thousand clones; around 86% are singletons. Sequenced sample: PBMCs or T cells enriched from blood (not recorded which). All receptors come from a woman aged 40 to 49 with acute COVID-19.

The CDR3 loop reads CASSAGQGTYEQYF. For the CDR3, the DNA is TGCGCCAGCAGCGCCGGACAGGGAACCTACGAGCAGTACTTC. V usage is TRBV5-1 and J usage is TRBJ2-7; 8 bases fit TRBD1. CDR1 is SGHRS and CDR2 is YFSETQ in the germline V gene. This CDR3 region has 14 residues. With 4 bases clipped from V and 2 bases from J, the junction kept 5 bases outside the gene matches.

CDR3 DNA sequence: TGTGCCAGCAGCTTCGGGTCTGGGGCCAACGTCCTGACTTTC. Translating it yields CASSFGSGANVLTF. The genes are TRBV5-6 and TRBJ2-6; no clear D gene. This CDR3 has 14 residues. Germline loops: CDR1 SGHDT, CDR2 YYEEEE. The V and J ends lost 2 bases and 1 base respectively, with 4 bases between them.

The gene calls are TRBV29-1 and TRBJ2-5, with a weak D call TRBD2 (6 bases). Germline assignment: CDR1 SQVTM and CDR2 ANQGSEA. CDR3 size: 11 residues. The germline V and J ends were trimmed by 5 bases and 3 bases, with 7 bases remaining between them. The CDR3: CSVTGEETQYF. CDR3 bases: TGCAGCGTTACGGGGGAAGAGACCCAGTACTTC.

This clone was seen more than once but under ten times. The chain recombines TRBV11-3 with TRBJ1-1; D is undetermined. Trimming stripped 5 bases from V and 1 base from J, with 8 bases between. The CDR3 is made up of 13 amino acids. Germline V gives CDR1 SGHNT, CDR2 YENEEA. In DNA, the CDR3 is TGTGCCAGCAGCCCTTACACGAACACTGAAGCTTTCTTT. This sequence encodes CASSPYTNTEAFF.

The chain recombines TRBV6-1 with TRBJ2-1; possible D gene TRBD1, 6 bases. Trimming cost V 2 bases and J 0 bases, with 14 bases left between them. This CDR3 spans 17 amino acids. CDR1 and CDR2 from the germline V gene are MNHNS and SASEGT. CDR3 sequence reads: CASSERGYGSSYNEQFF. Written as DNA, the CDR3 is TGTGCCAGCAGTGAAAGGGGGTACGGAAGCTCCTACAATGAGCAGTTCTTC.

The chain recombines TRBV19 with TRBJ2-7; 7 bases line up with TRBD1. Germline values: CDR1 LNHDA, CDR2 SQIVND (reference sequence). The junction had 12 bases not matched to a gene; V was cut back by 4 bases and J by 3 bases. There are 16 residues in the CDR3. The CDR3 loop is CASSSDRASLLYEQYF. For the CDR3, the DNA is TGTGCCAGTAGTAGCGACAGGGCCTCTTTACTCTACGAGCAGTACTTC. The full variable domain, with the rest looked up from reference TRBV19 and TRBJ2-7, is DGGITQSPKYLFRKEGQNVTLSCEQNLNHDAMYWYRQDPGQGLRLIYYSQIVNDFQKGDIAEGYSVSREKKESFPLTVTSAQKNPTAFYLCASSSDRASLLYEQYFGPGTRLTVT.

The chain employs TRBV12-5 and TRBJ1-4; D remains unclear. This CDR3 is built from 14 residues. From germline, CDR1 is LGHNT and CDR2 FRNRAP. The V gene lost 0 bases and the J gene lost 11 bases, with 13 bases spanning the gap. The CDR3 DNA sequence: TGTGCTAGTGGTTTGGTACATGGAGGAGGCAAACTGTTTTTT. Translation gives CASGLVHGGGKLFF.

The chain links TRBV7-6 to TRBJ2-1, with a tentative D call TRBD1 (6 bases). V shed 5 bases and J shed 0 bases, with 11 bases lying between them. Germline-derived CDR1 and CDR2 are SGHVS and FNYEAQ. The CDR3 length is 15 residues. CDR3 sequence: CASSRDKSSYNEQFF. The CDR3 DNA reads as TGTGCCAGCAGCCGGGACAAGAGCTCCTACAATGAGCAGTTCTTC. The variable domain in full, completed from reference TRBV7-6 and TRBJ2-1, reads GAGVSQSPRYKVTKRGQDVALRCDPISGHVSLYWYRQALGQGPEFLTYFNYEAQQDKSGLPNDRFSAERPEGSISTLTIQRTEQRDSAMYRCASSRDKSSYNEQFFGPGTRLTVL.

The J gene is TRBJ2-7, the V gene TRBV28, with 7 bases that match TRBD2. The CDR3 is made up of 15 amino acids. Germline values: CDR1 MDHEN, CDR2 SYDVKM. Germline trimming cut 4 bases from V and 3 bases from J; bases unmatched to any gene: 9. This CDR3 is CASSSGTKSFYEQYF. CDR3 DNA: TGTGCCAGCAGTTCTGGGACTAAATCCTTCTACGAGCAGTACTTC.

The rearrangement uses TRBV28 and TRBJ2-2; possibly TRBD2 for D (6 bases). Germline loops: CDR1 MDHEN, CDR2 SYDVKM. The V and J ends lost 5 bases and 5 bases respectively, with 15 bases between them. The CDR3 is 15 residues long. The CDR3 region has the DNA TGTGCCAGCAGTACCTCGGGAGTCGGAACCGGGGAGCTGTTTTTT. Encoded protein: CASSTSGVGTGELFF.

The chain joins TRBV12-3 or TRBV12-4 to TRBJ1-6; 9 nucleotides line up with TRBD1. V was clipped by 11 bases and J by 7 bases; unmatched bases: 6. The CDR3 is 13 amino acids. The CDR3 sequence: CASSGTGNSPLHF. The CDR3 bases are TGTGCCTCCTCCGGGACAGGGAATTCACCCCTCCACTTT.

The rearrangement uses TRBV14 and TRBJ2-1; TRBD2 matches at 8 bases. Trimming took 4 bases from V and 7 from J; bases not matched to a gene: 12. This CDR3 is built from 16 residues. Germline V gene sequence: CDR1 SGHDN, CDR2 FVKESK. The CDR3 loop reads CASSPLGGGTRNEQFF. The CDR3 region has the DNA TGTGCCAGCAGCCCGCTTGGGGGCGGGACTAGAAATGAGCAGTTCTTC.

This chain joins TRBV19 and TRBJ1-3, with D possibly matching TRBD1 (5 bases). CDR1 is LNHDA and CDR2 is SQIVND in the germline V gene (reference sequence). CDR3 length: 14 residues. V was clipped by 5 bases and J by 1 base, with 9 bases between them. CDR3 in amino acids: CASSPRQSGNTIYF. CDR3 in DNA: TGTGCCAGTAGTCCCCGACAGTCTGGAAACACCATATATTTT.

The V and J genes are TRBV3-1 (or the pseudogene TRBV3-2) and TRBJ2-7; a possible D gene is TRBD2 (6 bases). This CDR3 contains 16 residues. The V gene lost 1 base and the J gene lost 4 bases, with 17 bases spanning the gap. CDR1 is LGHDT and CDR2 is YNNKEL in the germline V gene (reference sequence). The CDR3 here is CASSQASGTRLYEQYF. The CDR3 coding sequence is TGTGCCAGCAGCCAAGCTTCCGGGACTCGACTTTACGAGCAGTACTTC.

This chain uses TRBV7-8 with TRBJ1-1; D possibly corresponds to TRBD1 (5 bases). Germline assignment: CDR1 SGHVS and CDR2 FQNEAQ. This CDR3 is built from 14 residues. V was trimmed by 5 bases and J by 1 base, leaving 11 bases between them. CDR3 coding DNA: TGTGCCAGCAGCATTCAGACAGCGAACACTGAAGCTTTCTTT. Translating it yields CASSIQTANTEAFF.

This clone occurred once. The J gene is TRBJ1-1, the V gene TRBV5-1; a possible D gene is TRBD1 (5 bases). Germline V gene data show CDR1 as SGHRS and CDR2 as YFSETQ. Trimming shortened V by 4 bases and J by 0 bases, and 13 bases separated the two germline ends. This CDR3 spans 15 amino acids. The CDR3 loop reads CASSTEGHVNTEAFF. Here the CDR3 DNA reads TGCGCCAGCAGCACAGAAGGACACGTGAACACTGAAGCTTTCTTT.

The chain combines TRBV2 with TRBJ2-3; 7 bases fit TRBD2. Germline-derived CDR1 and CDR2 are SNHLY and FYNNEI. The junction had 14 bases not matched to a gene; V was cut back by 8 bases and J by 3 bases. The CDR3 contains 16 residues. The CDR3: CASRVASGKVTDTQYF. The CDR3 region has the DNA TGTGCCAGCCGGGTGGCCAGCGGGAAAGTTACAGATACGCAGTATTTT.

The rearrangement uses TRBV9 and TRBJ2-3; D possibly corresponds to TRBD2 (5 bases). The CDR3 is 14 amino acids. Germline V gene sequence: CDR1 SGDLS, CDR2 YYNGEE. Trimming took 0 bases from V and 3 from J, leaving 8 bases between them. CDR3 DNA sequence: TGTGCCAGCAGCGTAGTTAGCGCTACAGATACGCAGTATTTT. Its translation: CASSVVSATDTQYF.

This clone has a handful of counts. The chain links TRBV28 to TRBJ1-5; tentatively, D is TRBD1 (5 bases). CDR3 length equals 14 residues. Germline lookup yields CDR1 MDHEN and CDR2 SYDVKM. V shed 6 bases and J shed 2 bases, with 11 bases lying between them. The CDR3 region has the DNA TGTGCCAGCAGGCCCGGAGGGGGCAATCAGCCCCAGCATTTT. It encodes CASRPGGGNQPQHF.

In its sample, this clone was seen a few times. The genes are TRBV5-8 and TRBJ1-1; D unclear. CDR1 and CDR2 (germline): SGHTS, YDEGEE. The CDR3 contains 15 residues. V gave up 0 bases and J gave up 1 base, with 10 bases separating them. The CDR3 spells CASSLGWERNTEAFF. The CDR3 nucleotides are TGTGCCAGCAGCTTGGGTTGGGAGAGGAACACTGAAGCTTTCTTT.

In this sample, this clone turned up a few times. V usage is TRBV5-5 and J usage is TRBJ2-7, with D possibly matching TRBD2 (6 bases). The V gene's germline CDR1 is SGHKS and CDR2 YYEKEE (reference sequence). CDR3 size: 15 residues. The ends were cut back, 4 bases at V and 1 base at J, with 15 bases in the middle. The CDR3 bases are TGTGCCAGCAGCGCGCGGGACCGGGGATCCTACGAGCAGTACTTC. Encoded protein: CASSARDRGSYEQYF. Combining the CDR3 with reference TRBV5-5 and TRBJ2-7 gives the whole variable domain DAGVTQSPTHLIKTRGQQVTLRCSPISGHKSVSWYQQVLGQGPQFIFQYYEKEERGRGNFPDRFSARQFPNYSSELNVNALLLGDSALYLCASSARDRGSYEQYFGPGTRLTVT.